This record covers a single TCR beta chain. This clonotype showed up just a few times. Its recognized antigen is unknown. Base qualities are missing; no much larger clone stands one base away. This sample stems from a study of T cells after yellow fever vaccination (dated by TCRdb to about 2019). Notes on the research overall: Libraries from fractions with low cell numbers were prepared with the SMART-Seq v4 Ultra Low Input RNA kit. Bulk PBMC replicates and cell subsets were isolated from blood drawn at multiple timepoints before and after both primary and secondary immunization. To follow T-cell clones before and after primary and booster YFV17D yellow fever vaccination, bulk TCR alpha and beta repertoires were sequenced over time. The cohort comprised two healthy male donors, one aged 18 to 30 and one aged 30 to 39 years. Points the paper makes about the study in general: A small share of clonotypes was detected in both CD4 and CD8 compartments, with the overlap likely arising from convergent recombination. The study included only two donors, which limits how far the findings can be generalized. FACS-sorted repertoires could contain abundant contaminating clonotypes from the bulk population, so computational filtering was required. After the booster, most clones that had expanded after primary vaccination were detected again (around 97% of CD4 and 70% to 90% of CD8), suggesting broad maintenance of memory. Compared with the primary T-cell response, the secondary T-cell response was weaker but faster, peaking on day 5 rather than day 15.

The treatment or condition label, as the study defines it: live attenuated yellow fever vaccine strain. At each blood-draw timepoint, two biological replicates of bulk PBMCs were collected. A standard Ficoll-Paque protocol was used to isolate PBMCs from peripheral blood. TriZol was used to extract RNA from bulk PBMCs, CD4 and CD8 fractions, and dextramer-positive and dextramer-negative fractions. Including the terminal cysteine and phenylalanine, the CDR3 comprises 13 residues. The only DNA kept is the CDR3, 39 bases in frame from the first base. The germline V gene provides CDR1 SGDLS and CDR2 YYNGEE. Cut back by 4 bases and 6 bases, the V and J ends lie 13 bases apart. TCR cDNA was synthesized by 5'RACE template switching, which introduced a universal primer site and unique molecular identifiers. cDNA synthesis was primed from both the TCR alpha and TCR beta constant segments. Library amplification involved two PCR steps, and the second step added sample barcodes and sequencing adapters. Sequencing of libraries was done on Illumina HiSeq 2500 (2x100 bp) or NovaSeq (2x150 bp). For the original study's pipeline: Reads were demultiplexed and collapsed into UMI consensus sequences with MIGEC, and V(D)J alignment was performed with MiXCR. Using edgeR on replicate PBMC samples, clonotypes were called vaccine-responding if FDR was below 0.01 and the log2 fold change was above 5 up to day 15. Each bulk clonotype was labeled CD4 or CD8 based on which sequenced repertoire, CD4 or CD8, contained the clonotype at higher abundance. The public reads were quality trimmed at Q25 with fastp and then assembled into clones with MiXCR by TCRdb, keeping productive beta chains. Here each entry gathers all rows of one CDR3 protein and keeps the most common genes and DNA. The V and J calls and clone size come from TCRdb's table, not from the authors' own analysis. The sample table holds approximately 350,000 distinct CDR3 sequences, of which around 10% were seen once. The ten largest make up roughly 18% of the sample.

This receptor was identified in a man younger than 30 who received the YFV17D yellow fever vaccine. Recombination linked TRBV9 to TRBJ1-1; 5 matching bases give a weak D call of TRBD1. The sequenced sample was PBMCs, obtained on the day of the first yellow fever vaccination. The sequenced DNA is TGTGCCAGCAGCCCGAGTCAGGGTGCTGAAGCTTTCTTT. Translated, it reads CASSPSQGAEAFF.